The next 32 T cell receptor beta chains were all read from a single sample in a study of control samples from healthy donors and cancer patients (dated by TCRdb to 2018 to 2020). Library prep was done by the immunoSEQ multiplex PCR assay. Held by TCRdb, this immuneACCESS table contains in-frame sequences only and omits some clones. Under half of the omission traces to an unresolved V gene where checked; the cause of the rest is unknown. The sample data list around 170,000 clones, and about 90% of these were observed just once. The top ten constitute about 5.3% of the sample. Source material: blood. These receptors all stem from a woman younger than 45 in good health.

The chain combines TRBV7-2 with TRBJ2-2, with a tentative D call TRBD2 (7 bases). CDR3 length: 18 amino acids. Germline CDR1 reads SGHTA; CDR2 reads FQGNSA. V lost 0 bases and J 7 bases, leaving 21 bases between the germline ends. DNA for the CDR3: TGTGCCAGCAGCTTAGCGCTAATTAGGGGGGGACTGAGCGGGGAGCTGTTTTTT. Its translation is CASSLALIRGGLSGELFF.

The chain uses TRBV9 and TRBJ2-3; perhaps TRBD1 as D (5 bases). This CDR3 has 18 amino acids. Germline lookup yields CDR1 SGDLS and CDR2 YYNGEE. Trimming cost V 6 bases and J 0 bases, with 23 bases left between them. CDR3 coding DNA: TGTGCCAGCAACTCAAGGGGTGTCGCGGCCTATAGCACAGATACGCAGTATTTT. Its translation is CASNSRGVAAYSTDTQYF.

The J gene is TRBJ1-1, the V gene TRBV15; no clear D. Trimming left V 0 bases short and J 2 bases short, with 7 bases between. This CDR3 is built from 14 residues. CDR1 is LNHNV and CDR2 is YYDKDF in the germline V gene (reference sequence). CDR3 residues: CATSRDQTNTEAFF. The DNA of the CDR3 is TGTGCCACCAGCAGAGATCAAACCAACACTGAAGCTTTCTTT.

This rearrangement joins TRBV6-1 to TRBJ2-3; TRBD2 matches at 12 bases. Germline V lookup: CDR1 MNHNS, CDR2 SASEGT. V lost 4 bases, J lost 6 bases, and 8 bases stayed unmatched. CDR3 length: 16 amino acids. CDR3 sequence: CASSGLRLAGADTQYF. As DNA, the CDR3 is TGTGCCAGCAGTGGCCTCAGACTAGCGGGAGCTGATACGCAGTATTTT.

The chain uses TRBV24-1 and TRBJ2-3; 7 nucleotides match TRBD1. Germline CDR1 is KGHDR and CDR2 is SFDVKD. This CDR3 is built from 16 residues. J lost 5 bases, V lost 4 bases, and 11 bases had no gene match. Here the CDR3 reads CATSDRTGPEGDTQYF. The DNA of the CDR3 is TGTGCCACCAGTGACCGGACAGGCCCCGAGGGAGATACGCAGTATTTT.

The gene calls are TRBV3-1 (or the pseudogene TRBV3-2) and TRBJ2-3; 13 bases align to TRBD2. Germline assignment: CDR1 LGHDT and CDR2 YNNKEL (reference sequence). The CDR3 runs to 15 residues. Trimming took 9 bases from V and 6 from J; bases not matched to a gene: 9. The CDR3 is CASRSLAGGPDTQYF. CDR3 coding DNA: TGTGCCAGTCGATCACTAGCGGGGGGGCCCGATACGCAGTATTTT.

This clone appeared a single time. The chain carries TRBV3-1 (or the pseudogene TRBV3-2) and TRBJ2-3; the match to TRBD2 covers 7 bases. The CDR3 has 16 amino acids. Germline assignment: CDR1 LGHDT and CDR2 YNNKEL (reference sequence). Trimming removed 4 bases from V and 2 bases from J; junction bases left unmatched: 9. CDR3 sequence reads: CASSPTGGGPTDTQYF. As DNA, the CDR3 is TGTGCCAGCAGCCCGACTGGCGGGGGTCCCACAGATACGCAGTATTTT.

The chain carries TRBV24-1 and TRBJ2-7, with unresolved D. This CDR3 spans 14 amino acids. V dropped 8 bases and J dropped 2 bases, with 15 bases sitting between them. Germline CDR1 and CDR2: KGHDR and SFDVKD. CDR3 protein: CATIKPPAPYEQYV. The CDR3 bases are TGTGCCACCATCAAACCCCCAGCTCCCTACGAGCAGTACGTC.

The chain uses TRBV21-1 and TRBJ1-1; the DNA was not compared with TRBD1, the D call given in the table. TRBV21-1 counts as a pseudogene. CDR3 length: 13 amino acids. In DNA, the CDR3 is TGTGCCAGCAGCCAGAGGGACAGGATTGAAGCTTTCTTT. Its protein is CASSQRDRIEAFF.

The chain employs TRBV28 and TRBJ1-6; D possibly corresponds to TRBD1 (5 bases). Germline CDR1 MDHEN, CDR2 SYDVKM. Trimming removed 2 bases from V and 8 bases from J, with 13 bases in between. CDR3 size: 15 residues. The DNA for the CDR3 is TGTGCCAGCAGTTTAGTATTCGGGGGTGATTCACCCCTCCACTTT. Its translation: CASSLVFGGDSPLHF.

J is TRBJ2-7 and V is TRBV5-1; TRBD1 might be the D (7 bases). Trimming left V 0 bases short and J 5 bases short, with 18 bases between. Looked up from germline, CDR1 is SGHRS and CDR2 is YFSETQ. The CDR3 extends over 16 amino acids. This CDR3 is CASSLAQGGVPHEQYF. The CDR3 DNA reads TGCGCCAGCAGCTTGGCCCAGGGGGGTGTCCCTCACGAGCAGTACTTC. The variable domain in full, completed from reference TRBV5-1 and TRBJ2-7, reads KAGVTQTPRYLIKTRGQQVTLSCSPISGHRSVSWYQQTPGQGLQFLFEYFSETQRNKGNFPGRFSGRQFSNSRSEMNVSTLELGDSALYLCASSLAQGGVPHEQYFGPGTRLTVT.

The rearrangement joins TRBV24-1 to TRBJ1-2; D is ambiguous. The CDR3 totals 12 residues. The V end was cut by 12 bases, the J end by 4 bases, with 14 bases between. The V gene's germline CDR1 is KGHDR and CDR2 SFDVKD. Here the CDR3 reads CALRYPIYGYTF. The CDR3 DNA reads TGTGCCCTACGGTACCCCATCTATGGCTACACCTTC.

This sequence joins TRBV29-1 and TRBJ2-2; 12 bases are shared with TRBD1. This CDR3 has 16 residues. V was clipped by 4 bases and J by 5 bases; unmatched bases: 8. Per the germline V gene, CDR1 is SQVTM and CDR2 is ANQGSEA. For the CDR3, the DNA is TGCAGCGTTGTCAGGGGACAGGGGGCTCGGACCGGGGAGCTGTTTTTT. Translation: CSVVRGQGARTGELFF.

This sequence joins TRBV27 and TRBJ2-1; perhaps TRBD2 as D (6 bases). The germline V gene has CDR1 MNHEY and CDR2 SMNVEV (reference sequence). V lost 5 bases to trimming and J lost 0 bases, with 14 bases between them. The CDR3 is 16 residues long. CDR3 in DNA: TGTGCCAGCAGTCACAGAGGGAGGAGCTCCTACAATGAGCAGTTCTTC. Protein: CASSHRGRSSYNEQFF.

CDR3 nucleotides: TGTGCCACCAGTGATTCGGGGGTTCCAGCTAACTATGGCTACACCTTC. Encoded protein: CATSDSGVPANYGYTF. The V call is TRBV24-1, the J call TRBJ1-2, with D perhaps matching TRBD1 (5 bases). Germline CDR1 and CDR2: KGHDR and SFDVKD. Trimming took 2 bases from V and 0 from J, leaving 12 bases between them. The CDR3 is made up of 16 amino acids.

This chain connects TRBV6-5 to TRBJ2-1; D call uncertain. Trimming left V 5 bases short and J 10 bases short, with 12 bases between. This CDR3 is 12 amino acids long. Germline V lookup: CDR1 MNHEY, CDR2 SVGAGI. CDR3 loop: CASSPPAAEQFF. In DNA, the CDR3 is TGTGCCAGCAGTCCGCCCGCGGCAGAGCAGTTCTTC.

V gene TRBV23-1 combines with J gene TRBJ2-7; no firm D call. TRBV23-1 is placed among ORFs of uncertain function. The CDR3 is 16 residues long. Trimming took off 3 bases at V and 0 bases at J, with 15 bases between the two ends. CDR3 residues: CASSHPGQSSSYEQYV. In DNA form, the CDR3 reads TGCGCCAGCAGTCACCCGGGCCAGTCCAGCTCCTACGAGCAGTACGTC.

The gene calls are TRBV19 and TRBJ1-1; TRBD1 is a possible D gene (6 bases). V was pared by 8 bases and J by 5 bases, with 12 bases between. Germline CDR1 is LNHDA and CDR2 is SQIVND (reference sequence). The CDR3 length is 12 residues. The CDR3 loop reads CASAGAGTEAFF. In DNA form, the CDR3 reads TGTGCCAGTGCAGGGGCAGGTACTGAAGCTTTCTTT.

This CDR3 reads CASSPRTTEPGNTIYF. In nucleotides, the CDR3 is TGCGCCAGCAGCCCCCGAACGACAGAGCCGGGAAACACCATATATTTT. V usage is TRBV4-1 and J usage is TRBJ1-3; TRBD1 might be the D (5 bases). The CDR3 consists of 16 residues. Trimming left V 4 bases short and J 4 bases short, with 17 bases between. CDR1 is MGHRA and CDR2 is YSYEKL in the germline V gene.

For this clone: Other DNA sequences within the sample encode an identical CDR3. The chain couples TRBV5-4 to TRBJ1-2; 7 nucleotides agree with TRBD1. The CDR3 contains 15 residues. Germline CDR1 reads SGHNT; CDR2 reads YYREEE (reference sequence). The trim removed 0 bases at V and 2 bases at J, leaving 4 bases unmatched. The CDR3 DNA follows: TGTGCCAGCAGCTTGGGATTACAGGGGAACTATGGCTACACCTTC. This gives the protein CASSLGLQGNYGYTF.

This clone was seen a single time. The chain employs TRBV7-6 and TRBJ2-5; D gene unclear. From germline, CDR1 is SGHVS and CDR2 FNYEAQ. The CDR3 is 14 residues long. Trimming shortened V by 1 base and J by 4 bases, and 10 bases separated the two germline ends. This CDR3 reads CASSLGPNRETQYF. The CDR3 coding sequence is TGTGCCAGCAGCTTAGGCCCGAACCGAGAGACCCAGTACTTC.

This rearrangement joins TRBV6-5 to TRBJ1-3, with D possibly TRBD1 on 6 matching bases. The CDR3 contains 13 residues. Deletions cut 6 bases from V and 4 bases from J, with 10 bases between. The germline gives CDR1 MNHEY, CDR2 SVGAGI. The DNA of the CDR3 is TGTGCCAGCAGCAACGGACAGGGAAACACCATATATTTT. Its protein product is CASSNGQGNTIYF.

The chain links TRBV12-5 to TRBJ2-1; D is unresolved. Germline-derived CDR1 and CDR2 are LGHNT and FRNRAP. The CDR3 loop spans 15 amino acids. V shed 2 bases and J shed 0 bases, with 8 bases lying between them. CDR3 protein: CASGLSLSSYNEQFF. CDR3 nucleotides: TGTGCTAGTGGTTTGAGTCTGTCCTCCTACAATGAGCAGTTCTTC.

This chain connects TRBV6-5 to TRBJ1-1; D possibly corresponds to TRBD1 (6 bases). Deletions cut 7 bases from V and 0 bases from J, with 9 bases between. The CDR3 consists of 13 residues. Germline V gives CDR1 MNHEY, CDR2 SVGAGI. In nucleotides, the CDR3 is TGTGCCAGCACGGGACATATGAACACTGAAGCTTTCTTT. This translates into CASTGHMNTEAFF.

This clone was seen only once. This chain connects TRBV13 to TRBJ2-7; the D is unclear. This CDR3 is 12 amino acids long. CDR1 and CDR2 from the germline V gene are PRHDT and FYEKMQ (reference sequence). Trimming left V 2 bases short and J 5 bases short, with 7 bases between. CDR3 sequence reads: CASSLSSDEQYF. The CDR3, as DNA: TGTGCCAGCAGCTTATCCAGCGACGAGCAGTACTTC.

V is TRBV2 and J is TRBJ2-3; D call uncertain. The germline V gene encodes CDR1 SNHLY and CDR2 FYNNEI. The CDR3 has 14 amino acids. Trimming pared 5 bases from V and 4 bases from J, leaving 13 bases between. CDR3 bases: TGTGCCAGCAGTTTGTGGGGTCGATCAGATACGCAGTATTTT. Protein sequence: CASSLWGRSDTQYF.

The V call is TRBV4-2, the J call TRBJ1-2; D is perhaps TRBD1 (6 bases). CDR1 is LGHNA and CDR2 is YNFKEQ in the germline V gene. V was trimmed by 10 bases and J by 5 bases, leaving 23 bases between them. The CDR3 extends over 15 amino acids. Here the CDR3 reads CANEVGYRAEYGYTF. The CDR3 nucleotides read TGTGCCAACGAGGTAGGGTACAGGGCTGAGTATGGCTACACCTTC.

The V call is TRBV9, the J call TRBJ2-6, with 13 bases identical to TRBD2. The V gene's germline CDR1 is SGDLS and CDR2 YYNGEE. The CDR3 consists of 18 residues. V gave up 2 bases and J gave up 0 bases; unmatched junction bases: 2. The CDR3 sequence: CASSVGLAGTSGANVLTF. The CDR3, as DNA: TGTGCCAGCAGCGTGGGACTAGCGGGGACCTCTGGGGCCAACGTCCTGACTTTC.

The chain links TRBV7-2 to TRBJ2-1; D uncertain. The V end was cut by 5 bases, the J end by 4 bases, with 12 bases between. There are 14 residues in the CDR3. The germline V gene encodes CDR1 SGHTA and CDR2 FQGNSA. The CDR3 here is CASSRSPWYNEQFF. In DNA form, the CDR3 reads TGTGCCAGCAGCCGGAGCCCGTGGTACAATGAGCAGTTCTTC.

J is TRBJ2-7 and V is TRBV27, with D maybe TRBD2 (6 bases). Trimming took 8 bases from V and 2 from J, leaving 13 bases between them. The CDR3 totals 13 residues. CDR1 MNHEY and CDR2 SMNVEV come from the germline V gene (reference sequence). As DNA, the CDR3 is TGTGCCAGCGGACCGGGGGAAGCCTACGAGCAGTACTTC. This gives the protein CASGPGEAYEQYF.

The rearrangement links TRBV2 to TRBJ1-1; D is ambiguous. The CDR3 has 12 amino acids. Germline CDR1 SNHLY, CDR2 FYNNEI. Trimming took off 7 bases at V and 10 bases at J, with 16 bases between the two ends. The CDR3 region has the DNA TGTGCCAGCACCGGGGAGCTAATAGTAGCTTTCTTT. Translation gives CASTGELIVAFF.

The chain couples TRBV19 to TRBJ1-5; a weak D match, TRBD1 (6 bases). V was pared by 6 bases and J by 3 bases, with 15 bases between. The CDR3 sequence is 15 residues long. Germline V gives CDR1 LNHDA, CDR2 SQIVND (reference sequence). The CDR3 reads CASRLTGFYNQPQHF. In DNA, the CDR3 is TGTGCCAGTAGACTTACAGGGTTTTACAATCAGCCCCAGCATTTT. Based on the CDR3 plus reference TRBV19 and TRBJ1-5, the full variable domain is DGGITQSPKYLFRKEGQNVTLSCEQNLNHDAMYWYRQDPGQGLRLIYYSQIVNDFQKGDIAEGYSVSREKKESFPLTVTSAQKNPTAFYLCASRLTGFYNQPQHFGDGTRLSIL.